A single TCR beta chain is shown here with its context. This sample is drawn from a study of blood T cell repertoires in COVID-19. The CDR3 loop spans 15 amino acids. Germline V gives CDR1 GTSNPN, CDR2 SVGIG (reference sequence). Unmatched junction bases numbered 9, after V lost 4 bases and J lost 4 bases. The table came from immunoSEQ multiplex PCR; TCRdb's copy has only in-frame clones and leaves some out. This sample has roughly 160,000 clones, with 82% found just once. The rearrangement uses TRBV30 and TRBJ1-5; 8 bases agree with TRBD1. The TCR comes from a man between 50 and 59 years old who had recovered from COVID-19. The specimen was PBMCs or T cells enriched from blood (not recorded which). CDR3 DNA sequence: TGTGCCTGGACCCCCGGGACAGGACTTAATCAGCCCCAGCATTTT. Its protein product is CAWTPGTGLNQPQHF.